A single sample gave rise to the 10 T cell receptor beta chains below, sequenced in a study of blood T cell repertoires in COVID-19. Generated by immunoSEQ multiplex PCR, the TCRdb table keeps only in-frame clones and is missing some. This table holds hundreds of thousands of clones, about 89% found once. The material sequenced was PBMCs or T cells enriched from blood (not recorded which). The receptors come from a woman aged 40 to 50 who had recovered from COVID-19.

V usage is TRBV7-9 and J usage is TRBJ1-2, with a tentative D call TRBD1 (6 bases). Germline CDR1 SEHNR, CDR2 FQNEAQ (reference sequence). V lost 6 bases and J 7 bases, leaving 12 bases between the germline ends. The length of the CDR3 is 12 residues. The CDR3 DNA reads as TGTGCCAGCAGTCGACAGGAGCCTGGCTACACCTTC. Its translation is CASSRQEPGYTF.

The chain combines TRBV5-1 with TRBJ2-7; 11 positions match TRBD2. The CDR3 contains 14 residues. Germline V gives CDR1 SGHRS, CDR2 YFSETQ. Losses at the gene ends were 2 bases for V and 3 bases for J; bases not matched to a gene: 1. The CDR3 DNA reads TGCGCCAGCAGCTTTGGGACTAGCGGCTACGAGCAGTACTTC. Translating it yields CASSFGTSGYEQYF.

This clone showed up just a few times. The V call is TRBV28, the J call TRBJ1-2; D gene ambiguous. The V gene's germline CDR1 is MDHEN and CDR2 SYDVKM. CDR3 length: 14 amino acids. V lost 6 bases and J 0 bases, leaving 11 bases between the germline ends. CDR3 coding DNA: TGTGCCAGCAGCCGTCTGATAGCTAACTATGGCTACACCTTC. It yields the protein CASSRLIANYGYTF.

This clone was detected a few times. In the same sample, other DNA sequences code for this CDR3. The rearrangement uses TRBV3-1 (or the pseudogene TRBV3-2) and TRBJ1-1; the match to TRBD1 covers 7 bases. Germline V gene sequence: CDR1 LGHDT, CDR2 YNNKEL (reference sequence). CDR3 length: 14 residues. J lost 0 bases, V lost 4 bases, and 2 bases had no gene match. CDR3 nucleotides: TGTGCCAGCAGCCGACAGGGCATGAACACTGAAGCTTTCTTT. Its translation is CASSRQGMNTEAFF.

The chain recombines TRBV9 with TRBJ1-1; 11 bases align to TRBD1. In germline, CDR1 is SGDLS, CDR2 YYNGEE. The CDR3 is made up of 16 amino acids. V lost 3 bases, J lost 5 bases, and 9 bases stayed unmatched. The CDR3 here is CASSARTGGQGTEAFF. In DNA, the CDR3 is TGTGCCAGCAGCGCACGGACAGGGGGCCAGGGAACTGAAGCTTTCTTT.

The chain recombines TRBV12-3 or TRBV12-4 with TRBJ1-1; no reliable D call. V was clipped by 2 bases and J by 1 base, with 5 bases between them. The CDR3 consists of 13 residues. The DNA of the CDR3 is TGTGCCAGCAGTTTATTGGCGAACACTGAAGCTTTCTTT. Its translation: CASSLLANTEAFF.

V gene TRBV29-1 combines with J gene TRBJ2-5, with a weak D call TRBD1 (6 bases). Germline CDR1 and CDR2: SQVTM and ANQGSEA. This CDR3 has 13 residues. The ends were cut back, 6 bases at V and 2 bases at J, with 13 bases in the middle. CDR3 DNA sequence: TGCAGCGTGGAACCGGGACAACAAGAGACCCAGTACTTC. It is translated as CSVEPGQQETQYF. The full variable domain, its missing parts supplied by reference TRBV29-1 and TRBJ2-5, is SAVISQKPSRDICQRGTSLTIQCQVDSQVTMMFWYRQQPGQSLTLIATANQGSEATYESGFVIDKFPISRPNLTFSTLTVSNMSPEDSSIYLCSVEPGQQETQYFGPGTRLLVL.

Here the CDR3 DNA reads TGTGCCAGTCTCCTCGGAGGAAAACTGTTTTTT. Residues: CASLLGGKLFF. The V gene is TRBV19, the J gene TRBJ1-4, with D hard to call. V was cut by 8 bases and J by 10 bases, with 11 bases left in between. The CDR3 is 11 residues long. Germline V gene lookup returns CDR1 LNHDA and CDR2 SQIVND (reference sequence).

The chain uses TRBV20-1 and TRBJ2-6; D unresolved. CDR3 size: 10 residues. Per the germline V gene, CDR1 is DFQATT and CDR2 is SNEGSKA (reference sequence). The ends were cut back, 6 bases at V and 15 bases at J, with 12 bases in the middle. CDR3 region: CSANPGPLTF. The DNA for the CDR3 is TGCAGTGCCAACCCGGGTCCCCTGACTTTC.

This CDR3 is CASSLGSGGPDTQYF. CDR3 DNA: TGTGCCAGCAGTTTGGGCTCAGGGGGCCCAGATACGCAGTATTTT. V usage is TRBV27 and J usage is TRBJ2-3; 8 bases are a match to TRBD1. V was clipped by 3 bases and J by 4 bases; unmatched bases: 6. The CDR3 spans 15 residues. Germline V gives CDR1 MNHEY, CDR2 SMNVEV (reference sequence).